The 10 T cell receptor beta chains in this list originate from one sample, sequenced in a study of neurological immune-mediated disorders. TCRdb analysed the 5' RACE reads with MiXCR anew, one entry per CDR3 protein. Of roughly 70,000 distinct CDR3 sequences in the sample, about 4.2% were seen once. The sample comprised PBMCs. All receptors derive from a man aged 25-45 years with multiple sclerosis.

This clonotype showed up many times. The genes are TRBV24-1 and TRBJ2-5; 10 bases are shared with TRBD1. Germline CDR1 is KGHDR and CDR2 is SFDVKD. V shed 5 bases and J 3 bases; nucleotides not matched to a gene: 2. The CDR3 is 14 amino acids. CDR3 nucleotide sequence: TGTGCCACCAGTGGAGGGACAGGGGAAGAGACCCAGTACTTC. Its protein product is CATSGGTGEETQYF.

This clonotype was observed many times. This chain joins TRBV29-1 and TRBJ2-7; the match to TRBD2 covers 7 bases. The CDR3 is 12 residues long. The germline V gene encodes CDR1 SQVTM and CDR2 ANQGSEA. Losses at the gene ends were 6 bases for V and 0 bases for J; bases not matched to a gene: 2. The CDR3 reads CSVLANSYEQYF. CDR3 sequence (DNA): TGCAGCGTACTAGCGAACTCCTACGAGCAGTACTTC.

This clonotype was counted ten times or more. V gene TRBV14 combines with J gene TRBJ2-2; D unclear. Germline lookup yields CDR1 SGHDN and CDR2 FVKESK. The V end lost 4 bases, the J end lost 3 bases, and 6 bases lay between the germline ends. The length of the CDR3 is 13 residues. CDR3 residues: CASSRIHTGELFF. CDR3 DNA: TGTGCCAGCAGCCGCATCCACACCGGGGAGCTGTTTTTT.

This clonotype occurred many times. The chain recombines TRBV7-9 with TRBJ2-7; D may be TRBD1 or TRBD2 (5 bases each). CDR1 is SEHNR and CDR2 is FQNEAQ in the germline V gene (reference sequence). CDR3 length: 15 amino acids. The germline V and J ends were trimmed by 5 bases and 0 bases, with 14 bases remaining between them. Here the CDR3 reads CASSTGAGSSYEQYF. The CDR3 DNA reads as TGTGCCAGCAGCACCGGGGCAGGGAGCTCCTACGAGCAGTACTTC.

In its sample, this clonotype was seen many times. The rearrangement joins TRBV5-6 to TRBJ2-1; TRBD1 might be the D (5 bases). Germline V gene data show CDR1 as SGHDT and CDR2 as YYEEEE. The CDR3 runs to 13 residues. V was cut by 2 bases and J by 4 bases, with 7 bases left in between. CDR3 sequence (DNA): TGTGCCAGCAGCTTTAACAGGTACAATGAGCAGTTCTTC. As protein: CASSFNRYNEQFF.

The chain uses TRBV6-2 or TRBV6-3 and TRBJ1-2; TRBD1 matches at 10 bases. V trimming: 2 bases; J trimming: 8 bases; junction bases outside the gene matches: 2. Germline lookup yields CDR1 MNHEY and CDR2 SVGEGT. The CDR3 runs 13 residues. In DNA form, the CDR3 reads TGTGCCAGCAGTTACGGGACAGGGGTCGGCTACACCTTC. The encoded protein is CASSYGTGVGYTF.

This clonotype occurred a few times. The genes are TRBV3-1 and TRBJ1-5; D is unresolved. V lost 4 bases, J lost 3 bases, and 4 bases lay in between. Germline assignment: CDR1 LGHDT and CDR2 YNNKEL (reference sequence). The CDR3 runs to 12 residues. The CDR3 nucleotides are TGTGCCAGCAGCCCTCTCAATCAGCCCCAGCATTTT. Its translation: CASSPLNQPQHF.

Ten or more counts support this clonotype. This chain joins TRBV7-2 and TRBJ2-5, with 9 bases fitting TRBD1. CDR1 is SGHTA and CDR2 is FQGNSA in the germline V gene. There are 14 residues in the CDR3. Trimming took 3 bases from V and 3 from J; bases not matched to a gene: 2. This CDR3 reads CASSFRDREETQYF. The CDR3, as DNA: TGTGCCAGCAGCTTCCGGGACAGGGAAGAGACCCAGTACTTC. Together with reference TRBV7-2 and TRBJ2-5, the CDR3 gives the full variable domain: GAGVSQSPSNKVTEKGKDVELRCDPISGHTALYWYRQSLGQGLEFLIYFQGNSAPDKSGLPSDRFSAERTGGSVSTLTIQRTQQEDSAVYLCASSFRDREETQYFGPGTRLLVL.

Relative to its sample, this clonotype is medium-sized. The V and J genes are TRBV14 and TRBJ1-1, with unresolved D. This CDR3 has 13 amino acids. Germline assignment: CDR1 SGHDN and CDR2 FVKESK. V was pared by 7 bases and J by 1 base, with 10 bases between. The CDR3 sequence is CASIFFGNTEAFF. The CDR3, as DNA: TGTGCCAGCATCTTCTTCGGGAACACTGAAGCTTTCTTT.

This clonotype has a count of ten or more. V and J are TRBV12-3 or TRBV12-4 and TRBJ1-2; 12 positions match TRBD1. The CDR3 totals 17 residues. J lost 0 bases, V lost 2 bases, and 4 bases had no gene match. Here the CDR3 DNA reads TGTGCCAGCAGTTTACTGGGACAGGGGGCCTCTAACTATGGCTACACCTTC. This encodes CASSLLGQGASNYGYTF.